These 31 T cell receptor beta chains were all obtained from the same sample, sequenced in a study of post-analysis software for immune sequencing data. Study-wide results and limits: Patients showed TRBV5-6, TRBV5-1 and TRBV20-1 among five TRBV segments more frequent than in controls.

The library was made from cDNA and included unique molecular identifiers. From the PCR reads, TCRdb called clonotypes with MiXCR, one entry per CDR3 protein. Found here are 750,000 to 950,000 distinct CDR3 sequences, 46% of them singletons; the top ten hold roughly 4.9%. Their antigens remain unidentified. The specimen was blood. Receptor source: a girl between 10 and 17 years old with multiple sclerosis.

The CDR3: CASSFGSGAFF. The DNA of the CDR3 is TGTGCCAGCAGCTTCGGGTCTGGAGCTTTCTTT. This chain joins TRBV7-9 and TRBJ1-1; D not resolved. The germline V gene has CDR1 SEHNR and CDR2 FQNEAQ (reference sequence). Trimming shortened V by 3 bases and J by 10 bases, and 9 bases separated the two germline ends. CDR3 length: 11 amino acids.

CDR3 amino acids: CASSVMASAGYTF. CDR3 bases: TGTGCCAGCAGCGTAATGGCTTCAGCGGGCTACACCTTC. The chain couples TRBV9 to TRBJ1-2; D not certain. V was pared by 1 base and J by 8 bases, with 12 bases between. The germline gives CDR1 SGDLS, CDR2 YYNGEE. The CDR3 is 13 residues long.

The gene calls are TRBV28 and TRBJ1-1, with TRBD1 identical over 7 bases. The germline V gene has CDR1 MDHEN and CDR2 SYDVKM. Trimming at V came to 1 base and at J to 1 base, leaving 3 bases not matched to a gene. This CDR3 has 15 amino acids. The CDR3 loop is CASSLFGTENTEAFF. DNA of the CDR3: TGTGCCAGCAGTTTATTTGGGACAGAGAACACTGAAGCTTTCTTT. The entire variable domain, with the rest obtained from reference TRBV28 and TRBJ1-1, is as follows: DVKVTQSSRYLVKRTGEKVFLECVQDMDHENMFWYRQDPGLGLRLIYFSYDVKMKEKGDIPEGYSVSREKKERFSLILESASTNQTSMYLCASSLFGTENTEAFFGQGTRLTVV.

The V gene is TRBV12-3 or TRBV12-4, the J gene TRBJ1-4, with 7 bases identical to TRBD1. V shed 5 bases, J shed 8 bases, and the junction held 8 bases outside the gene matches. This CDR3 spans 14 amino acids. CDR3 coding DNA: TGTGCCAGCAGTGAGACAGGGTTGAGGGAAAAACTGTTTTTT. It encodes CASSETGLREKLFF.

This chain connects TRBV12-3 or TRBV12-4 to TRBJ2-1; the match to TRBD2 covers 10 bases. The V and J ends lost 5 bases and 0 bases, in that order; junction bases with no gene match: 10. The CDR3 covers 18 residues. The CDR3 here is CASSQSSGRFRSYNEQFF. As DNA, the CDR3 is TGTGCCAGCAGTCAAAGTAGCGGGAGGTTCCGCTCCTACAATGAGCAGTTCTTC.

The J gene is TRBJ2-7, the V gene TRBV4-2, with 13 bases that match TRBD2. This CDR3 is built from 16 residues. The trim removed 3 bases at V and 5 bases at J, leaving 7 bases unmatched. Per the germline V gene, CDR1 is LGHNA and CDR2 is YNFKEQ. CDR3 nucleotide sequence: TGTGCCAGCAGCCAGACAGGACTAGCGGGAGACGACGAGCAGTACTTC. It encodes CASSQTGLAGDDEQYF.

The chain couples TRBV12-3 or TRBV12-4 to TRBJ2-1; maybe TRBD2 (6 bases). V was pared by 7 bases and J by 6 bases, with 16 bases between. The length of the CDR3 is 14 residues. The DNA of the CDR3 is TGTGCCAGCACAACGGGACTCACCACCAATGAGCAGTTCTTC. The encoded protein is CASTTGLTTNEQFF.

The chain couples TRBV20-1 to TRBJ2-7; 9 nucleotides match TRBD2. The CDR3 covers 15 residues. CDR1 is DFQATT and CDR2 is SNEGSKA in the germline V gene (reference sequence). J was trimmed by 3 bases and V by 0 bases; bases with no gene match: 6. This CDR3 is CSARDTGTSFYEQYF. The CDR3 DNA is TGCAGTGCTAGAGATACGGGGACTAGCTTCTACGAGCAGTACTTC.

The chain has TRBV5-1 and TRBJ2-3, with 8 bases fitting TRBD2. V dropped 4 bases and J dropped 4; count of bases not matched to a gene: 8. The CDR3 length is 15 residues. CDR1 and CDR2 from the germline V gene are SGHRS and YFSETQ. CDR3 in DNA: TGCGCCAGCAGCCGGTCGGGAGCGGGGGCAGATACGCAGTATTTT. It encodes CASSRSGAGADTQYF.

There are a few counts of this clonotype. This chain joins TRBV7-3 and TRBJ2-1, with 10 bases lining up with TRBD1. This CDR3 is 15 amino acids long. Trimming took 5 bases from V and 9 from J; bases not matched to a gene: 10. Germline assignment: CDR1 SGHTA and CDR2 FQGTGA. CDR3 bases: TGTGCCAGCAGCCCCGGGACAGGGGCCCCATCTGAGCAGTTCTTC. Protein sequence: CASSPGTGAPSEQFF.

The chain is built from TRBV29-1 and TRBJ2-7; D ambiguous. This CDR3 contains 13 residues. Germline loops: CDR1 SQVTM, CDR2 ANQGSEA. Trimming cost V 2 bases and J 3 bases, with 11 bases left between them. CDR3 amino acids: CSVEFLGGYEQYF. The CDR3 DNA reads as TGCAGCGTTGAATTTCTGGGCGGCTACGAGCAGTACTTC.

The table lists this clonotype with a few counts. The rearrangement joins TRBV19 to TRBJ2-6; maybe TRBD1 (5 bases). Trimming took off 6 bases at V and 0 bases at J, with 12 bases between the two ends. Germline V lookup: CDR1 LNHDA, CDR2 SQIVND (reference sequence). The CDR3 has 16 amino acids. Written as DNA, the CDR3 is TGTGCCAGTAGCGACAGCGCGGTCTCTGGGGCCAACGTCCTGACTTTC. It yields the protein CASSDSAVSGANVLTF.

V gene TRBV4-3 combines with J gene TRBJ2-7; D perhaps matches TRBD2 (5 bases). CDR3 length: 14 amino acids. The germline V and J ends were trimmed by 0 bases and 3 bases, with 9 bases remaining between them. Per the germline V gene, CDR1 is LGHNA and CDR2 is YSLEER. CDR3 sequence reads: CASSQDSGNYEQYF. CDR3 coding DNA: TGCGCCAGCAGCCAAGATTCGGGAAACTACGAGCAGTACTTC.

This clonotype has just a few counts. V usage is TRBV12-5 and J usage is TRBJ2-5, with D perhaps matching TRBD1 or TRBD2 (6 bases each). The CDR3 is 18 amino acids. Germline CDR1 and CDR2: LGHNT and FRNRAP. With 4 bases removed from V and 1 base from J, the gap between germline ends came to 22 bases. As DNA, the CDR3 is TGTGCTAGTGGTTCCTCATTTACAGGGAGCGGGTTCCAAGAGACCCAGTACTTC. Amino acid sequence: CASGSSFTGSGFQETQYF.

A single count supports this clonotype. The V gene is TRBV28, the J gene TRBJ1-1; possibly TRBD1 for D (6 bases). The CDR3 runs to 15 residues. Trimming took 6 bases from V and 5 from J, leaving 19 bases between them. Germline assignment: CDR1 MDHEN and CDR2 SYDVKM. CDR3 residues: CASSPVGGWSTEAFF. DNA of the CDR3: TGTGCCAGCAGCCCGGTGGGGGGCTGGAGTACTGAAGCTTTCTTT.

The chain has TRBV12-3 or TRBV12-4 and TRBJ2-3; D is perhaps TRBD1 (5 bases). Between the trimmed V and J ends, which lost 4 bases and 1 base, there was a span of 12 bases. CDR3 length: 15 amino acids. The CDR3 sequence: CASSWTSSRTDTQYF. CDR3 coding DNA: TGTGCCAGCAGTTGGACATCGAGCCGCACAGATACGCAGTATTTT.

The genes are TRBV5-1 and TRBJ2-1, with 12 bases matching TRBD1. This CDR3 has 15 amino acids. V gave up 4 bases and J gave up 7 bases; unmatched junction bases: 6. Germline assignment: CDR1 SGHRS and CDR2 YFSETQ. In DNA form, the CDR3 reads TGCGCCAGCAGCCAGGGACAGGGGGCGGGAAATGAGCAGTTCTTC. Encoded protein: CASSQGQGAGNEQFF.

This rearrangement joins TRBV12-3 or TRBV12-4 to TRBJ2-2; 7 nucleotides align to TRBD1. This CDR3 has 16 amino acids. V shed 4 bases and J 4 bases; nucleotides not matched to a gene: 9. CDR3 amino acids: CASSSRQGSPTGELFF. CDR3 nucleotide sequence: TGTGCCAGCAGTTCGAGACAGGGCTCGCCCACCGGGGAGCTGTTTTTT.

This clonotype was seen more than once but under ten times. The chain has TRBV29-1 and TRBJ2-4; D call uncertain. Trimming pared 4 bases from V and 0 bases from J, leaving 4 bases between. CDR3 size: 12 residues. The germline gives CDR1 SQVTM, CDR2 ANQGSEA. The CDR3 DNA sequence: TGCAGCGTTGCCCTAGCCAAAAACATTCAGTACTTC. This encodes CSVALAKNIQYF.

This clonotype has only a few counts. This rearrangement joins TRBV27 to TRBJ1-1; weak D call: TRBD1 (5 bases). V lost 6 bases and J 1 base, leaving 12 bases between the germline ends. CDR1 is MNHEY and CDR2 is SMNVEV in the germline V gene (reference sequence). This CDR3 is 14 amino acids long. The CDR3 here is CASSRFGQNTEAFF. DNA of the CDR3: TGTGCCAGCAGCCGCTTTGGACAGAACACTGAAGCTTTCTTT.

As for this clonotype: The junction shows a germline mismatch at one end, possibly a read error. The chain is built from TRBV28 and TRBJ2-7, with 10 bases aligning to TRBD1. Germline loops: CDR1 MDHEN, CDR2 SYDVKM. The CDR3 runs to 17 residues. The CDR3 loop is CTSSLGTGDDSGYEQYF. CDR3 DNA: TGTACCAGCAGTTTGGGGACAGGGGATGATTCGGGCTACGAGCAGTACTTC.

This chain uses TRBV29-1 with TRBJ2-5; 8 positions match TRBD1. TRBJ2-7 explains the end of the DNA better; the J call may be wrong. Germline CDR1 reads SQVTM; CDR2 reads ANQGSEA. CDR3 length equals 15 residues. Written as DNA, the CDR3 is TGCAGCGTTGAAGTCGAAAGACAGGGGACCTACGAGCAGTACTTC. This sequence encodes CSVEVERQGTYEQYF.

CDR3 bases: TGTGCCAGCAGTCCCTCCCCAACTAATGAAAAACTGTTTTTT. Translated, it gives CASSPSPTNEKLFF. The chain has TRBV27 and TRBJ1-4; D call uncertain. Germline-derived CDR1 and CDR2 are MNHEY and SMNVEV (reference sequence). Trimming pared 5 bases from V and 0 bases from J, leaving 7 bases between. This CDR3 is 14 amino acids long.

The table lists this clonotype with a few counts. V is TRBV29-1 and J is TRBJ2-3; 11 positions agree with TRBD2. The germline CDR1 and CDR2 sequences are SQVTM and ANQGSEA. This CDR3 comprises 15 residues. Trimming took 7 bases from V and 4 from J; bases not matched to a gene: 10. CDR3 amino acids: CSANPTSGSPDTQYF. CDR3 nucleotides: TGCAGCGCAAACCCCACTAGCGGGAGTCCAGATACGCAGTATTTT.

V and J are TRBV15 and TRBJ2-5; D ambiguous. Germline V gene sequence: CDR1 LNHNV, CDR2 YYDKDF (reference sequence). This CDR3 is 16 amino acids long. V lost 0 bases, J lost 11 bases, and 22 bases lay in between. CDR3 amino acids: CATSRDRVTNSYGQYF. The CDR3 bases are TGTGCCACCAGCAGAGATCGTGTGACAAACTCCTACGGGCAGTACTTC.

The chain recombines TRBV10-3 with TRBJ2-7; 7 positions agree with TRBD1. CDR1 is ENHRY, CDR2 SYGVKD, per germline. There are 15 residues in the CDR3. Trimming cost V 4 bases and J 1 base; bases outside gene matches: 7. CDR3 sequence (DNA): TGTGCCATCAGTGGCGCGACAGGGCGATCCTACGAGCAGTACTTC. Its protein is CAISGATGRSYEQYF.

CDR3 sequence: CATSDASGRETQYF. DNA of the CDR3: TGTGCCACCAGTGACGCTAGTGGCAGAGAGACCCAGTACTTC. The chain combines TRBV24-1 with TRBJ2-5; D uncertain. Germline loops: CDR1 KGHDR, CDR2 SFDVKD. CDR3 size: 14 residues. Trimming removed 4 bases at V and 4 bases at J, with 12 bases between.

V and J are TRBV6-1 and TRBJ1-1; D unresolved. Trimming removed 2 bases from V and 11 bases from J, with 12 bases in between. Germline lookup yields CDR1 MNHNS and CDR2 SASEGT. The CDR3 is 12 residues long. In DNA, the CDR3 is TGTGCCAGCAGTGAATCCGGTTCCAGGGCTTTCTTT. It codes for CASSESGSRAFF.

A few counts support this clonotype. V gene TRBV20-1 combines with J gene TRBJ2-5; D gene uncertain. The CDR3 spans 14 residues. Germline V lookup: CDR1 DFQATT, CDR2 SNEGSKA (reference sequence). Deletions cut 0 bases from V and 5 bases from J, with 13 bases between. CDR3 sequence: CSAREGWAAETQYF. The CDR3 DNA is TGCAGTGCTAGAGAAGGCTGGGCGGCGGAGACCCAGTACTTC.

This clonotype was counted a few times. This chain links TRBV20-1 with TRBJ2-5; TRBD2 matches at 7 bases. This CDR3 comprises 15 residues. Germline assignment: CDR1 DFQATT and CDR2 SNEGSKA (reference sequence). V was pared by 0 bases and J by 5 bases, with 9 bases of the junction left unmatched. This chain's CDR3 is CSARDAGREMETQYF. CDR3 sequence (DNA): TGCAGTGCTAGAGACGCCGGGCGGGAGATGGAGACCCAGTACTTC.

V gene TRBV7-6 combines with J gene TRBJ1-4; TRBD1 aligns across 8 bases. This CDR3 comprises 15 residues. Germline CDR1 is SGHVS and CDR2 is FNYEAQ. Unmatched junction bases numbered 9, after V lost 5 bases and J lost 7 bases. CDR3 protein: CASSRETGEGEKLFF. The DNA for the CDR3 is TGTGCCAGCAGCAGAGAGACAGGGGAGGGTGAAAAACTGTTTTTT.